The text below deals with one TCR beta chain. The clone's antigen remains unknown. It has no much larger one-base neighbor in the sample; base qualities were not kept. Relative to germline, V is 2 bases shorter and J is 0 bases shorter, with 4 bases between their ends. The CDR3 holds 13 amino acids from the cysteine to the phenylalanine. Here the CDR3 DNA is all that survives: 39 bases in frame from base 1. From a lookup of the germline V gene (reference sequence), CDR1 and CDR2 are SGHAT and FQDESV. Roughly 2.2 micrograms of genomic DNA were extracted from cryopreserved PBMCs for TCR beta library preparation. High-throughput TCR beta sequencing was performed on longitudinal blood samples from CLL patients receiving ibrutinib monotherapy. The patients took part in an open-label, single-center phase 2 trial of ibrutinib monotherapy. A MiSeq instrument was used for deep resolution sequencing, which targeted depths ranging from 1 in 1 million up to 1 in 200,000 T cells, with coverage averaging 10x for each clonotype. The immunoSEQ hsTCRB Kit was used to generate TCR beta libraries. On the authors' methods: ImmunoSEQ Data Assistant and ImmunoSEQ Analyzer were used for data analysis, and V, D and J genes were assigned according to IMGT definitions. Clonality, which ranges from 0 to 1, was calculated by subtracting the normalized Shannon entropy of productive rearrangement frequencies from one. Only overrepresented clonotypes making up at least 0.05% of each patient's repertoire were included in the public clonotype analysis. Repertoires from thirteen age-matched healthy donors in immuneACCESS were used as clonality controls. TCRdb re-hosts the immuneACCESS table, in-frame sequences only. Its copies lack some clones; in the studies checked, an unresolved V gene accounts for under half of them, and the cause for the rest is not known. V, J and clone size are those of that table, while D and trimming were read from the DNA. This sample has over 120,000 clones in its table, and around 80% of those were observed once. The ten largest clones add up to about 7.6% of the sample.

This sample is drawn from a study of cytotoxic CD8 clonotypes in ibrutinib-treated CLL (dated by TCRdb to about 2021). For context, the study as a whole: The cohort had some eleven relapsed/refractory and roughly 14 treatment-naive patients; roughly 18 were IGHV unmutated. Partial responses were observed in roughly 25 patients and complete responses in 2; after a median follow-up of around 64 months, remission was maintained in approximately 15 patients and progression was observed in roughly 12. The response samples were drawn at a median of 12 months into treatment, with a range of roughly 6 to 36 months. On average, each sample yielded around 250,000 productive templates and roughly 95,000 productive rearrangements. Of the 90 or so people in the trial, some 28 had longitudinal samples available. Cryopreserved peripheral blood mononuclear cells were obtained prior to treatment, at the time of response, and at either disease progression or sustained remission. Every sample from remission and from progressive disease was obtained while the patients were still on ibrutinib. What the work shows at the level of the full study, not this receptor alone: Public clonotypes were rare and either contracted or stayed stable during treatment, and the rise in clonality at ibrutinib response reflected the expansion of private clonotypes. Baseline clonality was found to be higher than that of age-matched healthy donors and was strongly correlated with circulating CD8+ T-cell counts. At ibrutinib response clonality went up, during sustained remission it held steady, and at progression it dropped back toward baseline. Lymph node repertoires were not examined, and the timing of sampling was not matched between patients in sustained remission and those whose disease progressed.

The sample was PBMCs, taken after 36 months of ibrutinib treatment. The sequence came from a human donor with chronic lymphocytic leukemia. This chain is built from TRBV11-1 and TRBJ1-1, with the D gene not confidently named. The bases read TGTGCCAGCAGCTTAAGGATGAACACTGAAGCTTTCTTT. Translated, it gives CASSLRMNTEAFF.